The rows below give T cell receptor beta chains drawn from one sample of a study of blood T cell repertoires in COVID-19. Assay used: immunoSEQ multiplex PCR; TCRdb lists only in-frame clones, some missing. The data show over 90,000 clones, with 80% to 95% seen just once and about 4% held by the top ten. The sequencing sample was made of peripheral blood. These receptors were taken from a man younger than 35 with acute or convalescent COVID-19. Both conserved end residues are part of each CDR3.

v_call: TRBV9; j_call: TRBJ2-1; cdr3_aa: CASSAPPGHHTYNEQFF
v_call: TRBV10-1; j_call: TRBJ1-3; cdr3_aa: CASRATDGSSGNTIYF
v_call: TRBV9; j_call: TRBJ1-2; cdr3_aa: CASSVGFREGMDGYTF
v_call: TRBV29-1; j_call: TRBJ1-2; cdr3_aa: CSVGSYGYTF
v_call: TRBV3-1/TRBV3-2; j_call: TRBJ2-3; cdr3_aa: CASSQELAGGPDTQYF
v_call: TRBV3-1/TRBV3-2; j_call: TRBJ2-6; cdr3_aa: CASSSRQAFAGANVLTF
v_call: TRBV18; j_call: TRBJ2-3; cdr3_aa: CASSPPWTSTDTQYF
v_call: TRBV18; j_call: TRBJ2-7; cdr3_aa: CASSPKQGAYEQYF
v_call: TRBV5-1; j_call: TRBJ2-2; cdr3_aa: CASSLVSANTGELFF
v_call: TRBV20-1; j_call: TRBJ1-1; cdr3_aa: CSASTGDTEAFF
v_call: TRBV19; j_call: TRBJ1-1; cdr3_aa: CASSTPWGDLNTEAFF
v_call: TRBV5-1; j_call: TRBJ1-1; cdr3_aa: CASSPLSRGEGTEAFF
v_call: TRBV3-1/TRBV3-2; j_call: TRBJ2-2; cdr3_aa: CASSQALWTGRWELFF
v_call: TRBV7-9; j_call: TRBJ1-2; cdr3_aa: CASSLTGGANYGYTF
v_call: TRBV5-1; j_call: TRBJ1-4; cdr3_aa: CASSNTGTGIGEKLFF
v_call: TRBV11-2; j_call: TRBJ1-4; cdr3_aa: CASSLEAGNEKLFF
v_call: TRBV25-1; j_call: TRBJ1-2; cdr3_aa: CASSDPRTGRRDYGYTF
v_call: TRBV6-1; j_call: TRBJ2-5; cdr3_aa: CASSEPINGGETQYF
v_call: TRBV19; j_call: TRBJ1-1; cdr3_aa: CASSLGQGAYTEAFF
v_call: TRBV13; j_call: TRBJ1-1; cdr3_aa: CASSLGDKLEAFF
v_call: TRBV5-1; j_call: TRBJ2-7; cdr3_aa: CASRLIESPYEQYF
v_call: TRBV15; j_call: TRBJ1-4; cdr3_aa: CATRPGQGSNEKLFF
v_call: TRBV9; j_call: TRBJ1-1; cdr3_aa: CASSVWGGAEPAFF
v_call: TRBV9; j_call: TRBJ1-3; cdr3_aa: CASSGRGSSGNTIYF
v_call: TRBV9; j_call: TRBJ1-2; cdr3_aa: CASSVRINYGYTF
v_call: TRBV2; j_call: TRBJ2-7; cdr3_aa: CASSLTDIYEQYF
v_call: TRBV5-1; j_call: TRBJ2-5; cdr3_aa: CASSSSGARRETQYF
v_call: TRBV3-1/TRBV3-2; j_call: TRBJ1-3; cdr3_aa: CASSQVRKTSSGNTIYF
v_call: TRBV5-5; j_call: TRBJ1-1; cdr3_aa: CASSLATGIRAEAFF
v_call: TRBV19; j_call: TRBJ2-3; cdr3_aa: CASSETSGSTDTQYF
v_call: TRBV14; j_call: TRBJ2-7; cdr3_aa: CASSQARAGGAYEQYF
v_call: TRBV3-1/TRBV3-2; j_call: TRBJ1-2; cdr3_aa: CASSQEGRGRSGYTF
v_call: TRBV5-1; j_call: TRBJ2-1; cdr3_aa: CASRFLAGVLGEQFF
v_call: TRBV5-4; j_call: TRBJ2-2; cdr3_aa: CASSSELAGLTGELFF
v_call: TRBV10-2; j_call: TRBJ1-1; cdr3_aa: CASSESGGADGAFF
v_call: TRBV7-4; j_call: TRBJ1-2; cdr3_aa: CASSLVNPRERLIRDGYTF
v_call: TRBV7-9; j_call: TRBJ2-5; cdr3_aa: CASSSRTGGETQYF
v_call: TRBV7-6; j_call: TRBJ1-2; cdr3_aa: CASSPDSLTNSYGYTF
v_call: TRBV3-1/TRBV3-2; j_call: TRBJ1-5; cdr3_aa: CASSQGQMYSNQPQHF
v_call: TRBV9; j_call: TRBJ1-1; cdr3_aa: CASSVRQVNTEAFF
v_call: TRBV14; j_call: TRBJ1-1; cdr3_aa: CASSRHLNTEAFF